This T cell receptor beta chain was sequenced in a study of T cell repertoires in cytomegalovirus infection. The V segment lost 7 bases and the J segment 7 bases; nucleotides outside the gene matches: 7. The germline V gene has CDR1 MNHEY and CDR2 SVGAGI. The CDR3 totals 14 residues. In the case of this clonotype: Its antigen is unknown.

TCRdb independently ran MiXCR on the reads; one entry per CDR3 protein. The sample shows hundreds of thousands of distinct CDR3 sequences, around 30% of them seen only once. This TCR was recovered from a human donor in good health (CMV status not recorded). Some clones in this sample may be carry-over from other donors' samples. V is TRBV6-5 and J is TRBJ2-1, with 10 bases that match TRBD1. The input for sequencing was cultured CD8+ T cells from PBMCs, taken from culture after CMV antigen stimulation. CDR3 nucleotide sequence: TGTGCCAGCATCTCGGGACAGGGGTTGAATGAGCAGTTCTTC. It specifies CASISGQGLNEQFF.